Ten or more counts support the clone carrying this T cell receptor (beta chain). This record comes from a study of blood T cells in healthy people across ages. For the second PCR, which ran for roughly 7 to 11 cycles, a sample-barcoded 5' primer and a J-beta primer mix were used. A template-switch adaptor containing 12 random nucleotides labeled each cDNA molecule. A single record per CDR3 protein comes from TCRdb applying MiXCR to the 5' RACE reads. This table has 850,000 or so distinct CDR3 sequences, 25% to 30% appearing once. The sequenced sample was blood. The origin of this receptor is a woman over 75 in good health.

CDR3: CASSFPGLAAPAKNIQYF. For the CDR3, the DNA is TGTGCCAGCAGTTTTCCTGGACTAGCCGCCCCTGCCAAAAACATTCAGTACTTC. The chain has TRBV28 and TRBJ2-4; TRBD2 matches at 8 bases. J was trimmed by 1 base and V by 3 bases; bases with no gene match: 11. The CDR3 spans 18 residues. Germline lookup yields CDR1 MDHEN and CDR2 SYDVKM.